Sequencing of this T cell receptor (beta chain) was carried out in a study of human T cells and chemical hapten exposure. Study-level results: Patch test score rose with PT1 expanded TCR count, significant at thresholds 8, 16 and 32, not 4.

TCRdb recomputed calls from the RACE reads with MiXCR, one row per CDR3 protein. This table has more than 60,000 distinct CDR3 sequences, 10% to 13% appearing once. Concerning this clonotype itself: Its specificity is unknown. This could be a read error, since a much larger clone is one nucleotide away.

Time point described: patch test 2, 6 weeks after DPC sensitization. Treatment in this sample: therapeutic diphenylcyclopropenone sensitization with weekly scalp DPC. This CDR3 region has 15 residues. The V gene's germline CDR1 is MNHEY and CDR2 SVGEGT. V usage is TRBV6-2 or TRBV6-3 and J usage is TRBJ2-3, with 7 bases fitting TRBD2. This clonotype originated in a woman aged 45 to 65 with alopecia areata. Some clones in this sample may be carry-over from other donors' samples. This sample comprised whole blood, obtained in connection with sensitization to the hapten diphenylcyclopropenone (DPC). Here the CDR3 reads CAGSYDAGATDTQYF. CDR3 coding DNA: TGTGCCGGCAGTTACGACGCGGGAGCAACCGATACGCAGTATTTT.